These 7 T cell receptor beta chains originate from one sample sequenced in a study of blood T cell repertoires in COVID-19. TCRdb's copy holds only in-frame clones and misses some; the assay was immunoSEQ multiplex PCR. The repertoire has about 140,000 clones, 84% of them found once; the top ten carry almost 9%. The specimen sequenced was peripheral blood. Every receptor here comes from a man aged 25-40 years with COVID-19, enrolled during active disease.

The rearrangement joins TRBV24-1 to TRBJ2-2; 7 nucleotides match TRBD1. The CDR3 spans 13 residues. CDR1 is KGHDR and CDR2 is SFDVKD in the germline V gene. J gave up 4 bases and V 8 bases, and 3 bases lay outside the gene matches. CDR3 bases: TGTGCCACCACGGGACAGACCACCGGGGAGCTGTTTTTT. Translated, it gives CATTGQTTGELFF.

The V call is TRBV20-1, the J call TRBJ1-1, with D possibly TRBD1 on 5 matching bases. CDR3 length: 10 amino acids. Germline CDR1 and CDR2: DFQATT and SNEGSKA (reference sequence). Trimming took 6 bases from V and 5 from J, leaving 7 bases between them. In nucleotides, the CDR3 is TGCAGTGCGGGGGGAACTGAAGCTTTCTTT. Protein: CSAGGTEAFF.

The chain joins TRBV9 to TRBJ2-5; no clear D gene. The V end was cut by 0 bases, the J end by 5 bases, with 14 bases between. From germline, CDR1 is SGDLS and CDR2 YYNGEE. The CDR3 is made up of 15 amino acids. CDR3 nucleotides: TGTGCCAGCAGCGTAGGGGCCAACCCGTATGAGACCCAGTACTTC. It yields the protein CASSVGANPYETQYF.

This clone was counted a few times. The CDR3 is CASGRDSANTGELFF. CDR3 bases: TGTGCCAGCGGCCGGGACAGTGCGAACACCGGGGAGCTGTTTTTT. V gene TRBV27 combines with J gene TRBJ2-2, with TRBD1 matching over 7 bases. Germline values: CDR1 MNHEY, CDR2 SMNVEV (reference sequence). CDR3 length equals 15 residues. V was pared by 8 bases and J by 0 bases, with 6 bases of the junction left unmatched.

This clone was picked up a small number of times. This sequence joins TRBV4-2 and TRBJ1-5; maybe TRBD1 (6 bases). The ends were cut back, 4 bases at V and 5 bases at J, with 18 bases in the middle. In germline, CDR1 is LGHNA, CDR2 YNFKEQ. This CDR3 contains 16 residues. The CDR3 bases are TGTGCCAGCAGCCTGGTGGTTCAGGGGCCGGATCAGCCCCAGCATTTT. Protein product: CASSLVVQGPDQPQHF.

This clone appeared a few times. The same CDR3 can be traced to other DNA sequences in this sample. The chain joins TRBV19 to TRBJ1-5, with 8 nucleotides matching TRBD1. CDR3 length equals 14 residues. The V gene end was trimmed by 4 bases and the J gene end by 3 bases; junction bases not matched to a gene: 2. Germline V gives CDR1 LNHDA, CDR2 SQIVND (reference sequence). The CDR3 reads CASSTTGDNQPQHF. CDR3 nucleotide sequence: TGTGCCAGTAGTACGACAGGGGACAATCAGCCCCAGCATTTT. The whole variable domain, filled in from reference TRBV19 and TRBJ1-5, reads DGGITQSPKYLFRKEGQNVTLSCEQNLNHDAMYWYRQDPGQGLRLIYYSQIVNDFQKGDIAEGYSVSREKKESFPLTVTSAQKNPTAFYLCASSTTGDNQPQHFGDGTRLSIL.

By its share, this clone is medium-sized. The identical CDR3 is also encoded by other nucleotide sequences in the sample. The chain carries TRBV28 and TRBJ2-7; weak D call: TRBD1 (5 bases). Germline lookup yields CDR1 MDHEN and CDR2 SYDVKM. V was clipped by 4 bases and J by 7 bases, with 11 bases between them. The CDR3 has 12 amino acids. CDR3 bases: TGTGCCAGCAGTTCAGTACAGGTGGAGCAGTACTTC. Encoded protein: CASSSVQVEQYF.